Sequencing of this TCR beta chain was carried out in a study of T cell responses to AZD1222 COVID-19 vaccine. Overall study results and limits: At 160-218 and 743-854, vaccine-associated CD4 TCRs were dominant, and they spanned spike.

This CDR3 has 13 amino acids. Germline assignment: CDR1 MNHEY and CDR2 SVGEGT. Trimming cost V 2 bases and J 6 bases, with 7 bases left between them. With respect to this clone: What it binds is unknown.

Repertoires were generated with immunoSEQ multiplex PCR, while TCRdb's copy carries only in-frame clones and drops some. Here the sample spans 150,000 to 200,000 clones, about 92% being singletons. This receptor was obtained from an adult who received the MenACWY meningococcal vaccine as a control. V is TRBV6-2 or TRBV6-3 and J is TRBJ2-2; D remains ambiguous. The sample here was peripheral blood, taken 28 days after the second dose of the MenACWY control vaccine. The CDR3 reads CASSYLGSGELFF. In DNA, the CDR3 is TGTGCCAGCAGTTACCTGGGATCCGGGGAGCTGTTTTTT.